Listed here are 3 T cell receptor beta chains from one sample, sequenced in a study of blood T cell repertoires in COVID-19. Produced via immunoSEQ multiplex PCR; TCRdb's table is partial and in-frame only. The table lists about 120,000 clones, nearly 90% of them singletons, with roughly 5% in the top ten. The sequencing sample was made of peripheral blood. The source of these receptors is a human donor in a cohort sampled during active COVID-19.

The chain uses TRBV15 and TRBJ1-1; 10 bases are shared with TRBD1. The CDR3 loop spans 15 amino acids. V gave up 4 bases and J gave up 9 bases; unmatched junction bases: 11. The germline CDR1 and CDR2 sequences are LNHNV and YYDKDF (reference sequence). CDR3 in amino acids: CATSTQDRGMHKAFF. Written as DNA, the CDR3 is TGTGCCACCAGCACACAGGACAGGGGGATGCATAAAGCTTTCTTT.

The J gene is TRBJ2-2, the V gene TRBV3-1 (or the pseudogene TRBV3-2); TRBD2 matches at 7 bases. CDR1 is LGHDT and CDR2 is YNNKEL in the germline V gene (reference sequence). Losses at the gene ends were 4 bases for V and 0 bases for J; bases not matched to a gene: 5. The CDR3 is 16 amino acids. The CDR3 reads CASSPTLAANTGELFF. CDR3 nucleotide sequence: TGTGCCAGCAGCCCAACGCTAGCGGCGAACACCGGGGAGCTGTTTTTT.

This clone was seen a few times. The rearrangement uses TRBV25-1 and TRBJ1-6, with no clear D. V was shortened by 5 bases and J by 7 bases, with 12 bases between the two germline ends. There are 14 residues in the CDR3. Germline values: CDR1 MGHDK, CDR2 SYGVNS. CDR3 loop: CASSHEGWNSPLHF. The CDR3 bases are TGTGCCAGCAGTCATGAGGGCTGGAATTCACCCCTCCACTTT.